These T cell receptor beta chains were read from a single sample in a study of blood T cell repertoires in COVID-19. Using immunoSEQ multiplex PCR, the repertoire was profiled, and TCRdb retains in-frame clones only, with some absent. This repertoire shows around 130,000 clones, around four fifths found once; its top ten account for more than 15%. The sample comprised peripheral blood. These receptors were taken from a man aged 55 to 69 with active or convalescent COVID-19. Each CDR3 is given with its conserved first and last residue. D genes are given only for firm matches. Not every row has a clone size; where given, it reads once, few, many or a size class.

v_gene,len,abundance,j_gene,d_gene,CDR3nt,CDR3aa
TRBV24-1,15,once,TRBJ2-1,TRBD1,TGTGCCACCAGTGTCCAGGGACAGGGATACAATGAGCAGTTCTTC,CATSVQGQGYNEQFF
TRBV5-6,13,.,TRBJ1-2,.,TGTGCCAGCAGCTTATCGGGAAACTATGGCTACACCTTC,CASSLSGNYGYTF
TRBV28,16,.,TRBJ2-3,TRBD2,TGTGCCAGCAGTTTATTGTCTAGCGGTTCCACAGATACGCAGTATTTT,CASSLLSSGSTDTQYF
TRBV2,13,.,TRBJ1-1,.,TGTGCCAGCAGTGTATCGGGGAACACTGAAGCTTTCTTT,CASSVSGNTEAFF
TRBV14,15,once,TRBJ2-3,TRBD1,TGTGCCAGCAGCCTACAGGGGGTGAACACAGATACGCAGTATTTT,CASSLQGVNTDTQYF
TRBV3-1/TRBV3-2,18,.,TRBJ2-6,TRBD1,TGTGCCAGCAGCCAGCAGACAGGGTACGACTCTGGGGCCAACGTCCTGACTTTC,CASSQQTGYDSGANVLTF
TRBV29-1,14,.,TRBJ2-4,.,TGCAGCGTTGAAGTCGGGAATTCGGGAAACATTCAGTACTTC,CSVEVGNSGNIQYF
TRBV5-1,15,.,TRBJ1-4,.,TGCGCCAGCAGCTTCAGGGCCTCGGCTAATGAAAAACTGTTTTTT,CASSFRASANEKLFF
TRBV29-1,12,few,TRBJ1-1,TRBD1,TGCAGCGTTACCGACAGGGCCCTTGAAGCTTTCTTT,CSVTDRALEAFF
TRBV19,15,.,TRBJ2-1,TRBD2,TGTGCCAGTAAGAGAGAAGGACTAGAGTTCGATGAGCAGTTCTTC,CASKREGLEFDEQFF
TRBV7-3,16,.,TRBJ1-4,.,TGTGCCAGCAGCACAAGGGTTAGCGGGGGGAGTGAAAAACTGTTTTTT,CASSTRVSGGSEKLFF
TRBV18,17,.,TRBJ1-5,TRBD1,TGTGCCAGCTCAGCCAGTGGGGGTCAACAGGGGAATCAGCCCCAGCATTTT,CASSASGGQQGNQPQHF
TRBV9,16,.,TRBJ2-1,TRBD2,TGTGCCAGCAGCGTAGGTCTAGCGGGAGACTACAATGAGCAGTTCTTC,CASSVGLAGDYNEQFF
TRBV7-9,14,.,TRBJ1-4,TRBD1,TGTGCCAGCAGCTTAGGACAGGGGAATGAAAAACTGTTTTTT,CASSLGQGNEKLFF
TRBV4-2,16,.,TRBJ2-5,.,TGTGCCAGCAGCCAAGAACTGACTAGTGCCAGGGAGACCCAGTACTTC,CASSQELTSARETQYF
TRBV4-1,17,.,TRBJ2-5,.,TGCGCCAGCAGCCAAGGGGGTAGGGGCGGAGCCCAAGAGACCCAGTACTTC,CASSQGGRGGAQETQYF
TRBV11-2,15,.,TRBJ2-5,TRBD1,TGTGCCAGCAGCTTGGGGACAGGGGGCTTAGAGACCCAGTACTTC,CASSLGTGGLETQYF
TRBV19,15,.,TRBJ1-1,.,TGTGCCAGTAGTATAGAATGGCCGTTGCCCCCTGAAGCTTTCTTT,CASSIEWPLPPEAFF
TRBV5-1,14,.,TRBJ2-7,TRBD1,TGCGCCAGCAGCTACAGACAGGGGGGCTACGAGCAGTACTTC,CASSYRQGGYEQYF
TRBV7-2,15,.,TRBJ2-7,.,TGTGCCAGCTCCCGCGAGGGTTCCCTCTCCTACGAGCAGTACTTC,CASSREGSLSYEQYF
TRBV5-6,15,.,TRBJ1-4,TRBD1,TGTGCCAGCAGCCCTACCGGGACAGGGGACGAAAAACTGTTTTTT,CASSPTGTGDEKLFF
TRBV28,16,.,TRBJ1-2,TRBD1,TGTGCCAGCAGTCCCCTCGGGGACAGGGGGCACTATGGCTACACCTTC,CASSPLGDRGHYGYTF
TRBV9,14,few,TRBJ1-4,.,TGTGCCAGCAGCGTAGGGGGCACTAATGAAAAACTGTTTTTT,CASSVGGTNEKLFF
TRBV6-2/TRBV6-3,17,many,TRBJ1-5,TRBD1,TGTGCCAGCAGTTACTCTGGGACAGGGGGCTTCAATCAGCCCCAGCATTTT,CASSYSGTGGFNQPQHF
TRBV5-4,19,.,TRBJ2-2,TRBD1,TGTGCCAGCAGCCCTCCACGGTATTTTGGGACAGGAGGCACCGGGGAGCTGTTTTTT,CASSPPRYFGTGGTGELFF
TRBV28,17,.,TRBJ1-4,.,TGTGCCAGCAGTTTAATCGGGGGTGGGGCAACTAATGAAAAACTGTTTTTT,CASSLIGGGATNEKLFF
TRBV19,15,.,TRBJ1-1,TRBD1,TGTGCCAGTAGTTTCCAGGGGGCGAGGGACACTGAAGCTTTCTTT,CASSFQGARDTEAFF